This record looks at one TCR beta chain sequence and its context. Other DNA sequences in the same sample also yield this CDR3. TCRdb's copy holds only in-frame clones and misses some; the assay was immunoSEQ multiplex PCR. The table includes approximately 2.1 million clones, about 92% detected once. This record comes from a study of shared clonotypes between healthy human individuals. A CD45RA+ naive subset and a CD45RA-negative memory subset were split from CD4+ cells. Trimming took 6 bases from V and 7 from J; bases not matched to a gene: 6. Germline CDR1 reads SGHTA; CDR2 reads FQGNSA. This CDR3 has 13 residues.

The V and J genes are TRBV7-2 and TRBJ2-7; 10 nucleotides match TRBD1. The TCR comes from a man younger than 30 in good health. Some clones in this sample may be carry-over from other donors' samples. Sequencing was performed on naive CD4+ T cells from PBMCs. The sample's subset: CD45RA+ positively selected. Written as DNA, the CDR3 is TGTGCCAGCAGTTTGGACAGGGGGAGAGAGCAGTACTTC. It yields the protein CASSLDRGREQYF.